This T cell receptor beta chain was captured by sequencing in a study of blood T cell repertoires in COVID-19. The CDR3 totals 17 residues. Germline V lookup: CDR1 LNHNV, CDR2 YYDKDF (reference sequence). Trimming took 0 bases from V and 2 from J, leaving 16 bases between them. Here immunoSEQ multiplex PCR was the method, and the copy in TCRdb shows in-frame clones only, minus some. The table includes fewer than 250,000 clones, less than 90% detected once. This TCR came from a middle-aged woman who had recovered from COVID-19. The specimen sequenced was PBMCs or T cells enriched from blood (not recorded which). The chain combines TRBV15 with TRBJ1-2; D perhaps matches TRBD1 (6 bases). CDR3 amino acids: CATSREGSPGVNYGYTF. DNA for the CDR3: TGTGCCACCAGCAGAGAGGGATCTCCAGGGGTCAACTATGGCTACACCTTC.